This TCR beta chain was recovered during a study of blood T cells in healthy people across ages. Trimming stripped 4 bases from V and 1 base from J, with 16 bases between. Germline loops: CDR1 SGHRS, CDR2 YFSETQ. CDR3 length: 16 residues. With regard to this clonotype: Its antigen is unidentified.

Whole-study results and caveats: Donor CMV status was unknown, possibly confounding expanded clonotype changes.

A second PCR, run for about 7 to 11 cycles, used a sample-barcoded 5' primer plus a J-beta primer mix. TCRdb reanalysed the 5' RACE reads using MiXCR and keeps one entry per CDR3 protein. The repertoire consists of around 800,000 distinct CDR3 sequences, with around 24% occurring once and the leading ten covering around 2.9%. The data also belong to a second study, concerning T cells of mothers and their children.

The gene calls are TRBV5-1 and TRBJ2-3; weak D call: TRBD2 (5 bases). This TCR was recovered from a boy between 10 and 17 years old in good health. The sequencing sample was made of blood. CDR3 bases: TGCGCCAGCAGCCCCTACGGGGAGTTGCGCACAGATACGCAGTATTTT. This sequence encodes CASSPYGELRTDTQYF.